This T cell receptor beta chain was captured by sequencing in a study of blood T cell repertoires in COVID-19. Study-wide background: COVID-19 samples, acute and convalescent, were from the United States, Italy and Spain. T cells, B-cell-depleted T cells, or PBMCs provided the cDNA or gDNA that served as material.

Germline loops: CDR1 SGHNT, CDR2 YENEEA. Trimming removed 2 bases at V and 2 bases at J, with 10 bases between. The CDR3 consists of 15 residues. As originally analysed: For nucleated cells, counts were estimated from reference gene primer amplification. Sequenced by immunoSEQ multiplex PCR; TCRdb stores in-frame clones only, minus some. That table gives V, J and clone size, and the DNA gave D and trimming. The sample yields approximately 97,000 clones, 88% seen once. During active infection, Seattle patients enrolled and were then monitored through disease. The sequenced sample consisted of peripheral blood. The chain carries TRBV11-3 and TRBJ2-1; possibly TRBD2 for D (5 bases). This clonotype was obtained from a man aged 45-60 years with COVID-19, enrolled during active disease. The DNA of the CDR3 is TGTGCCAGCAGCTTACGGGGAAATACCTACAATGAGCAGTTCTTC. This sequence encodes CASSLRGNTYNEQFF.